Reported below is one T cell receptor (beta chain). Its target is unknown. The V end was cut by 0 bases, the J end by 0 bases, with 14 bases between. CDR1 LGHNT and CDR2 FRNRAP come from the germline V gene. The CDR3 is made up of 17 amino acids. All participating donors were Caucasian adults from Nashville, Tennessee. The entry originates in a study of shared clonotypes between healthy human individuals. Turning to the study itself: Used for every donor were three CD4 naive, three CD4 memory, two CD8 naive and one CD8 memory plate.

Data came from immunoSEQ multiplex PCR; TCRdb stores just in-frame clones and leaves some out. The sample shows roughly 1,500,000 clones, approximately 98.5% of them seen only once. Notes on the study in general: Collection of samples was limited to blood; tissue repertoires likely differ.

The sample comprised naive CD4+ T cells sorted from blood. Noted subset: CD45RA+ positively selected. The TCR was taken from a man aged 25 to 40 in good health. The chain employs TRBV12-5 and TRBJ1-1; a possible D gene is TRBD1 (5 bases). The chain's CDR3 is CASGLVVGTGMNTEAFF. In DNA, the CDR3 is TGTGCTAGTGGTTTGGTAGTTGGGACGGGGATGAACACTGAAGCTTTCTTT.